What follows are 29 T cell receptor beta chains derived from one specimen sequenced in a study of a mutant IDH1 vaccine in newly diagnosed glioma. Time point meaning: baseline, week 1 (first vaccination visit). Indicated treatment: pre-vaccination baseline after standard-of-care therapy. Using immunoSEQ multiplex PCR, the repertoire was profiled, and TCRdb retains in-frame clones only, with some absent. This table holds about 67,000 clones, around four fifths found once. The sequencing used peripheral blood mononuclear cells (PBMCs), collected from a glioma patient treated with radiotherapy, temozolomide or both. The receptors come from a woman younger than 30 with glioma. Some clones in this sample may be carry-over from other donors' samples.

CDR3 sequence reads: CASSDRGYNEQFF. The CDR3 nucleotides read TGTGCCAGCAGTGACAGGGGATACAATGAGCAGTTCTTC. The rearrangement links TRBV6-4 to TRBJ2-1, with a possible D match to TRBD1 (5 bases). From germline, CDR1 is MRHNA and CDR2 SNTAGT. Between the trimmed V and J ends, which lost 2 bases and 4 bases, there was a span of 6 bases. The CDR3 has 13 residues.

The chain employs TRBV7-9 and TRBJ1-1; D is unclear. Germline CDR1 SEHNR, CDR2 FQNEAQ (reference sequence). This CDR3 contains 15 residues. The ends were cut back, 1 base at V and 3 bases at J, with 12 bases in the middle. This CDR3 reads CASSLGASLDTEAFF. CDR3 sequence (DNA): TGTGCCAGCAGCTTAGGAGCGTCTCTTGACACTGAAGCTTTCTTT.

This clone has just a few counts. The rearrangement uses TRBV29-1 and TRBJ2-2; D gene uncertain. This CDR3 is 12 amino acids long. The V and J ends lost 6 bases and 8 bases respectively, with 13 bases between them. Germline V gene data show CDR1 as SQVTM and CDR2 as ANQGSEA. Written as DNA, the CDR3 is TGCAGCGTCTACGGTGCCCATGGGGAGCTGTTTTTT. Translated: CSVYGAHGELFF.

This chain uses TRBV7-2 with TRBJ1-1; TRBD1 might be the D (5 bases). There are 13 residues in the CDR3. V shed 2 bases and J shed 4 bases, with 8 bases lying between them. Germline loops: CDR1 SGHTA, CDR2 FQGNSA. For the CDR3, the DNA is TGTGCCAGCAGCTTAAGTGGGGGCACTGAAGCTTTCTTT. The encoded protein is CASSLSGGTEAFF.

V is TRBV7-9 and J is TRBJ1-3; possibly TRBD1 for D (6 bases). This CDR3 region has 15 residues. Deletions cut 8 bases from V and 1 base from J, with 15 bases between. Germline CDR1 reads SEHNR; CDR2 reads FQNEAQ (reference sequence). In DNA, the CDR3 is TGTGCCAGCTCCTTCTGGACAGCTTCTGGAAACACCATATATTTT. Its protein product is CASSFWTASGNTIYF.

The CDR3 loop is CASSLVGPSTGELFF. CDR3 nucleotide sequence: TGTGCCAGCAGCTTAGTGGGGCCCAGCACCGGGGAGCTGTTTTTT. The J gene is TRBJ2-2, the V gene TRBV7-6, with a tentative D call TRBD1 (5 bases). V was cut by 1 base and J by 4 bases, with 10 bases left in between. This CDR3 has 15 residues. Per germline, CDR1 SGHVS and CDR2 FNYEAQ.

The rearrangement links TRBV11-2 to TRBJ1-5; TRBD1 is a possible D gene (5 bases). Germline V gives CDR1 SGHAT, CDR2 FQNNGV. The CDR3 length is 16 residues. Trimming shortened V by 1 base and J by 7 bases, and 17 bases separated the two germline ends. This chain's CDR3 is CASSLGPGRMEQPQHF. In DNA form, the CDR3 reads TGTGCCAGCAGCTTAGGTCCAGGGAGGATGGAACAGCCCCAGCATTTT.

The chain couples TRBV6-7 to TRBJ2-2; D is unclear. TRBV6-7 is an ORF, and what it does is uncertain. This CDR3 region has 12 residues. Trimming left V 8 bases short and J 4 bases short, with 8 bases between. The CDR3 DNA sequence: TGTGCCAGCGGATTTGGCACCGGGGAGCTGTTTTTT. It yields the protein CASGFGTGELFF.

The CDR3 here is CASSSTVGTNQPQHF. CDR3 nucleotides: TGTGCCAGCAGCTCCACGGTGGGGACAAATCAGCCCCAGCATTTT. V gene TRBV6-6 combines with J gene TRBJ1-5; D may be TRBD1 (6 bases). The germline gives CDR1 MNHNY, CDR2 SVGAGI (reference sequence). The CDR3 spans 15 residues. V was pared by 6 bases and J by 4 bases, with 16 bases between.

The V and J genes are TRBV25-1 and TRBJ2-1; 10 bases are shared with TRBD2. J was trimmed by 9 bases and V by 3 bases; bases with no gene match: 8. There are 15 residues in the CDR3. The germline CDR1 and CDR2 sequences are MGHDK and SYGVNS. The CDR3 bases are TGTGCCAGCAGTGATCCAAGCGGGAGGGCCAGTGAGCAGTTCTTC. Translated: CASSDPSGRASEQFF.

V is TRBV9 and J is TRBJ1-1; D is unclear. Trimming left V 0 bases short and J 0 bases short, with 6 bases between. Germline V lookup: CDR1 SGDLS, CDR2 YYNGEE. This CDR3 is 14 amino acids long. The CDR3 sequence is CASSVAGLNTEAFF. The CDR3, as DNA: TGTGCCAGCAGCGTAGCGGGTCTGAACACTGAAGCTTTCTTT.

This clone was counted once. V is TRBV7-9 and J is TRBJ2-7; TRBD1 matches at 8 bases. The germline gives CDR1 SEHNR, CDR2 FQNEAQ (reference sequence). V dropped 5 bases and J dropped 3; count of bases not matched to a gene: 6. The CDR3 is 14 residues long. This CDR3 is CASSPARGLYEQYF. CDR3 coding DNA: TGTGCCAGCAGCCCCGCCAGGGGGCTCTACGAGCAGTACTTC.

The chain has TRBV7-8 and TRBJ1-1, with 7 bases identical to TRBD1. CDR1 and CDR2 from the germline V gene are SGHVS and FQNEAQ. V gave up 1 base and J gave up 4 bases; unmatched junction bases: 12. The CDR3 length is 17 residues. The CDR3 DNA is TGTGCCAGCAGCTTAGGGACAGGACCCACTCACCCCACTGAAGCTTTCTTT. It codes for CASSLGTGPTHPTEAFF.

This chain uses TRBV7-9 with TRBJ2-2; D remains ambiguous. The length of the CDR3 is 16 residues. CDR1 and CDR2 from the germline V gene are SEHNR and FQNEAQ (reference sequence). V dropped 5 bases and J dropped 4 bases, with 17 bases sitting between them. The CDR3 protein is CASSPRAERSTGELFF. The CDR3 DNA sequence: TGTGCCAGCAGCCCAAGGGCAGAAAGAAGCACCGGGGAGCTGTTTTTT.

The rearrangement joins TRBV5-1 to TRBJ2-7; 11 nucleotides line up with TRBD1. Germline V CDR1 and CDR2: SGHRS, YFSETQ. This CDR3 has 14 amino acids. Trimming cost V 3 bases and J 3 bases; bases outside gene matches: 2. CDR3 sequence: CASSSGTGGYEQYF. DNA of the CDR3: TGCGCCAGCAGCTCGGGGACAGGGGGCTACGAGCAGTACTTC.

V is TRBV2 and J is TRBJ1-4, with a possible D match to TRBD1 (6 bases). Germline CDR1 and CDR2: SNHLY and FYNNEI. CDR3 size: 12 residues. V was trimmed by 6 bases and J by 6 bases, leaving 8 bases between them. CDR3 bases: TGTGCCAGCAGGGGGGGCCATGAAAAACTGTTTTTT. Protein: CASRGGHEKLFF. Complete variable domain (other parts from reference TRBV2 and TRBJ1-4): EPEVTQTPSHQVTQMGQEVILRCVPISNHLYFYWYRQILGQKVEFLVSFYNNEISEKSEIFDDQFSVERPDGSNFTLKIRSTKLEDSAMYFCASRGGHEKLFFGSGTQLSVL.

This sequence joins TRBV29-1 and TRBJ2-3; 7 bases fit TRBD2. This CDR3 has 15 residues. Per the germline V gene, CDR1 is SQVTM and CDR2 is ANQGSEA. The trim removed 0 bases at V and 1 base at J, leaving 4 bases unmatched. The CDR3 bases are TGCAGCGTTGAAGACTGGCTAGCGGGCACAGATACGCAGTATTTT. Translation: CSVEDWLAGTDTQYF.

The chain has TRBV2 and TRBJ1-4; 7 bases align to TRBD1. In germline, CDR1 is SNHLY, CDR2 FYNNEI. The CDR3 loop spans 15 amino acids. Unmatched junction bases numbered 12, after V lost 6 bases and J lost 8 bases. This CDR3 reads CASSLQGHKGEKLFF. Written as DNA, the CDR3 is TGTGCCAGCAGCCTACAGGGGCACAAAGGGGAAAAACTGTTTTTT.

The chain links TRBV9 to TRBJ2-7; the D call may be TRBD1 or TRBD2 (6 bases each). CDR3 size: 15 residues. Germline CDR1 is SGDLS and CDR2 is YYNGEE. The V and J ends lost 0 bases and 1 base respectively, with 11 bases between them. The CDR3 spells CASSVAPGASYEQYF. CDR3 bases: TGTGCCAGCAGCGTAGCCCCGGGGGCTTCCTACGAGCAGTACTTC.

The genes are TRBV27 and TRBJ2-5; tentative D call: TRBD2 (6 bases). The germline V gene encodes CDR1 MNHEY and CDR2 SMNVEV (reference sequence). The CDR3 runs to 15 residues. V was cut by 4 bases and J by 1 base, with 13 bases left in between. The CDR3 coding sequence is TGTGCCAGCAGTTCGGCTAGGAGGGGCCAAGAGACCCAGTACTTC. Its translation: CASSSARRGQETQYF.

V gene TRBV7-8 combines with J gene TRBJ2-7; 8 bases match TRBD2. The V and J ends lost 1 base and 0 bases, in that order; junction bases with no gene match: 8. Per the germline V gene, CDR1 is SGHVS and CDR2 is FQNEAQ. The CDR3 contains 17 residues. The CDR3 here is CASSLGGRGALSYEQYF. CDR3 nucleotide sequence: TGTGCCAGCAGCTTAGGCGGGCGGGGGGCCCTCTCCTACGAGCAGTACTTC.

The chain uses TRBV10-3 and TRBJ1-6; weak D call: TRBD1 (5 bases). Trimming left V 7 bases short and J 8 bases short, with 15 bases between. Germline CDR1 ENHRY, CDR2 SYGVKD. This CDR3 spans 14 amino acids. The CDR3 bases are TGTGCCATCACCGAGAGGGGAGGGGATTCACCCCTCCACTTT. This encodes CAITERGGDSPLHF.

CDR3 nucleotide sequence: TGTGCCAGCAGTGAATCAAGGACAGCCGTCTCCTACGAGCAGTACTTC. Translating it yields CASSESRTAVSYEQYF. The gene calls are TRBV2 and TRBJ2-7, with a tentative D call TRBD1 (6 bases). CDR3 size: 16 residues. Trimming pared 2 bases from V and 0 bases from J, leaving 14 bases between. CDR1 and CDR2 from the germline V gene are SNHLY and FYNNEI.

The chain uses TRBV6-6 and TRBJ2-5; no clear D. The length of the CDR3 is 15 residues. CDR1 and CDR2 from the germline V gene are MNHNY and SVGAGI (reference sequence). V lost 6 bases to trimming and J lost 7 bases, with 21 bases between them. The DNA of the CDR3 is TGTGCCAGCAGCCTCACCCAACTAAGCCCTGTGACCCAGTACTTC. Amino acid sequence: CASSLTQLSPVTQYF.

This clone was recorded a few times. The chain uses TRBV2 and TRBJ2-1, with D possibly being TRBD2 (6 bases). The CDR3 runs 12 residues. The V end lost 8 bases, the J end lost 8 bases, and 13 bases lay between the germline ends. Germline V CDR1 and CDR2: SNHLY, FYNNEI. The CDR3 DNA reads as TGTGCCAGCCCCGGGGGAAGAGATGAGCAGTTCTTC. Amino acids: CASPGGRDEQFF.

The gene calls are TRBV5-1 and TRBJ2-5; no definite D call. Trimming left V 4 bases short and J 3 bases short, with 16 bases between. The length of the CDR3 is 15 residues. CDR1 is SGHRS and CDR2 is YFSETQ in the germline V gene. DNA for the CDR3: TGCGCCAGCAGCCCGTTACCATGGAGAGAAGAGACCCAGTACTTC. This translates into CASSPLPWREETQYF.

The rearrangement uses TRBV7-9 and TRBJ1-2; TRBD1 might be the D (5 bases). Germline CDR1 is SEHNR and CDR2 is FQNEAQ (reference sequence). Between the trimmed V and J ends, which lost 3 bases and 4 bases, there was a span of 12 bases. CDR3 length equals 14 residues. The CDR3 DNA is TGTGCCAGCAGCTTGAAGGGGTCCCTCTATGGCTACACCTTC. Translation: CASSLKGSLYGYTF.

The chain combines TRBV5-1 with TRBJ2-7; D might be TRBD2 (6 bases). V dropped 5 bases and J dropped 0 bases, with 9 bases sitting between them. The CDR3 runs to 13 residues. CDR1 and CDR2 (germline): SGHRS, YFSETQ. CDR3 region: CASRSTSSYEQYF. The DNA of the CDR3 is TGCGCCAGCAGATCGACTAGCTCCTACGAGCAGTACTTC.

This sequence joins TRBV28 and TRBJ2-7, with a possible D match to TRBD1 (6 bases). V lost 2 bases, J lost 0 bases, and 14 bases lay in between. Per the germline V gene, CDR1 is MDHEN and CDR2 is SYDVKM. CDR3 length equals 16 residues. The CDR3 is CASSLLQGPISYEQYF. The CDR3 coding sequence is TGTGCCAGCAGTTTACTTCAGGGGCCGATCTCCTACGAGCAGTACTTC.